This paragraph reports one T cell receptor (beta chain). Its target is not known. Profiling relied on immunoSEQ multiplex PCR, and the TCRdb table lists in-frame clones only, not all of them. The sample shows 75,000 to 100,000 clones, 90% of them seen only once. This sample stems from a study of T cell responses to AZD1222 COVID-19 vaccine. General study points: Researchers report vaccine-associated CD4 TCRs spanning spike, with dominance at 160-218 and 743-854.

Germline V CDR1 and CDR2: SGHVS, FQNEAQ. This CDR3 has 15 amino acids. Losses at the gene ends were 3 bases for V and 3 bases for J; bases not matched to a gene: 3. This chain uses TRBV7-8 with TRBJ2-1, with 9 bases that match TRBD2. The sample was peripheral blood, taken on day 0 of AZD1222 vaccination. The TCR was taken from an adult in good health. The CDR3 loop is CASSFAGGLYNEQFF. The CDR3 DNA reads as TGTGCCAGCAGCTTCGCGGGGGGGCTCTACAATGAGCAGTTCTTC.